These T cell receptor beta chains were read from a single sample in a study of cytomegalovirus exposure and HLA in healthy donors. Using immunoSEQ multiplex PCR, the repertoire was profiled, and TCRdb retains in-frame clones only, with some absent. Among approximately 240,000 clones, more than 85% were seen once, and the ten largest hold approximately 1%. Material for sequencing was PBMCs. The receptors derive from a woman between 18 and 29 years old in good health and CMV-seronegative. Each CDR3 is given with its conserved first and last residue. A D gene is named only where the DNA matches it firmly. A clone size is listed for some rows: how often the clone was seen (once, few, many), or a class if it is expanded.

.,TRBD2,TRBV5-4,TRBJ2-7,CASSPWLAGGRYEQYF,TGTGCCAGCAGCCCCTGGCTAGCGGGGGGGCGGTACGAGCAGTACTTC
.,TRBD1,TRBV19,TRBJ2-5,CASSRDREETQYF,TGTGCCAGCAGTCGGGACAGGGAAGAGACCCAGTACTTC
.,TRBD1,TRBV29-1,TRBJ2-7,CSVDLSDPRDRAYEQYF,TGCAGCGTTGATTTATCTGATCCACGGGACAGGGCCTACGAGCAGTACTTC
.,TRBD1,TRBV27,TRBJ2-7,CASSSTGQGRVEQYF,TGTGCCAGCAGCTCGACGGGACAGGGACGGGTCGAGCAGTACTTC
few,.,TRBV7-2,TRBJ2-7,CASSLGFGAGTYEQYF,TGTGCCAGCAGCTTAGGGTTTGGGGCGGGGACCTACGAGCAGTACTTC
.,.,TRBV18,TRBJ1-5,CASSPPGANQPQHF,TGTGCCAGCTCACCACCAGGGGCTAATCAGCCCCAGCATTTT
.,.,TRBV4-1,TRBJ2-5,CASSQAPSETQYF,TGCGCCAGCAGCCAAGCCCCTAGCGAGACCCAGTACTTC
.,TRBD1,TRBV30,TRBJ2-3,CAWSVPRGRMDGDTQYF,TGTGCCTGGAGTGTACCGAGGGGGCGCATGGATGGAGATACGCAGTATTTT
.,.,TRBV11-2,TRBJ2-7,CASSSQGGTYEQYF,TGTGCCAGCAGCTCCCAGGGGGGCACCTACGAGCAGTACTTC
.,TRBD1,TRBV9,TRBJ1-2,CASSSGGKVGYTF,TGTGCCAGCAGTTCAGGGGGAAAAGTTGGCTACACCTTC
.,TRBD2,TRBV15,TRBJ2-7,CATSRDISGGANEQYF,TGTGCCACCAGCAGAGATATCAGCGGGGGGGCCAACGAGCAGTACTTC
.,TRBD1,TRBV6-1,TRBJ2-1,CASRLYRGPLDEQFF,TGTGCCAGCAGACTTTACAGGGGGCCATTGGATGAGCAGTTCTTC
.,TRBD2,TRBV19,TRBJ2-7,CASSPTGGVEQYF,TGTGCCAGTAGTCCCACGGGGGGGGTCGAGCAGTACTTC
.,TRBD1,TRBV30,TRBJ1-1,CACNRGTEAFF,TGTGCCTGTAACAGGGGGACTGAAGCTTTCTTT
.,TRBD2,TRBV19,TRBJ2-5,CASSIELAGVVETQYF,TGTGCCAGTAGTATAGAGCTAGCGGGAGTTGTAGAGACCCAGTACTTC
.,.,TRBV9,TRBJ2-5,CASSRGGVDVETQYF,TGTGCCAGCAGCAGAGGTGGTGTTGATGTCGAGACCCAGTACTTC
.,TRBD2,TRBV27,TRBJ2-7,CASSSRIITGTSGTRAYEQYF,TGTGCCAGCAGTTCCCGGATAATCACCGGGACTAGCGGGACCCGTGCCTACGAGCAGTACTTC
.,.,TRBV19,TRBJ2-2,CASSIRGAGTGELFF,TGTGCCAGTAGTATCCGGGGGGCAGGCACCGGGGAGCTGTTTTTT
.,.,TRBV6-6,TRBJ1-5,CASSYISGESQPQHF,TGTGCCAGCAGTTACATCAGTGGGGAGAGTCAGCCCCAGCATTTT
.,.,TRBV19,TRBJ2-5,CASSMNQLIQETQYF,TGTGCCAGTAGTATGAATCAACTGATACAAGAGACCCAGTACTTC
few,.,TRBV29-1,TRBJ1-5,CSVGADSNQPQHF,TGCAGCGTTGGGGCAGATAGCAATCAGCCCCAGCATTTT
.,.,TRBV2,TRBJ1-1,CASRLEGANTEAFF,TGTGCCAGCAGACTTGAGGGAGCGAACACTGAAGCTTTCTTT